This T cell receptor (beta chain) originates from a study of T cells after yellow fever vaccination. To note about this clonotype: Its antigen is not known.

TCRdb independently ran MiXCR on the 5' RACE reads; one entry per CDR3 protein. The sample shows 300,000 to 350,000 distinct CDR3 sequences, approximately 8% of them seen only once. General study points: A secondary response was less intense yet reached its peak sooner, at day 5 versus 15.

Unmatched junction bases numbered 10, after V lost 4 bases and J lost 9 bases. Germline V gives CDR1 MNHEY, CDR2 SVGAGI. CDR3 size: 15 residues. The chain couples TRBV6-5 to TRBJ2-7, with 12 bases fitting TRBD2. The specimen was PBMCs, collected about 41 days after the first yellow fever vaccination. The source is a man younger than 30 who received the YFV17D yellow fever vaccine. The CDR3: CASSSPGTSGYTQYF. The DNA for the CDR3 is TGTGCCAGCAGTTCCCCCGGGACTAGCGGGTATACGCAGTACTTC.